This T cell receptor beta chain was sequenced in a study of blood T cell repertoires in COVID-19. Between the trimmed V and J ends, which lost 3 bases and 6 bases, there was a span of 12 bases. The CDR3 loop spans 13 amino acids. The data were produced by immunoSEQ multiplex PCR, yet TCRdb's version contains in-frame clones alone and is incomplete. The sample contains 200,000 to 300,000 clones, roughly nine tenths of which appear only once. The sequenced sample was PBMCs or T cells enriched from blood (not recorded which). The origin of this receptor is a woman between 25 and 40 years old with acute COVID-19. The chain combines TRBV12-3 or TRBV12-4 with TRBJ2-7, with unresolved D. The CDR3 DNA reads TGTGCCAGCAGTTTCCTCCAGGTATCCGAGCAGTACTTC. As protein: CASSFLQVSEQYF.